The T cell receptor (beta chain) described here comes from a study of immune evolution from preneoplasia to lung adenocarcinoma. Overall study results and limits: Top clone frequencies peaked in normal lung, apparently declining through invasive adenocarcinoma. Normal lung had highest clonality; later lesions appeared denser, more diverse.

A remark on this clone: The target antigen is unknown.

Some clones are missing from TCRdb's copy, which holds only in-frame ones; the method was immunoSEQ multiplex PCR. The table has approximately 3,200 clones, 77% seen once. The CDR3 has 15 residues. Germline CDR1 and CDR2: LGHNA and YSLEER. Trimming removed 4 bases from V and 1 base from J, with 11 bases in between. Patient tissue came from resections in Japan or China, 2014–2017. Histologic diagnosis was independently verified by two lung pathologists. The sequence came from a person between 65 and 79 years old with lung adenocarcinoma. Sample: FFPE adjacent normal lung tissue. The chain combines TRBV4-3 with TRBJ1-5; D is undetermined. The CDR3 protein is CASSPTFVSNQPQHF. DNA of the CDR3: TGCGCCAGCAGCCCCACCTTTGTGAGCAATCAGCCCCAGCATTTT.